This is a list of T cell receptor beta chains from one sample in a study of shared clonotypes between healthy human individuals. The assay was immunoSEQ multiplex PCR, and TCRdb's table has in-frame clones only and misses some. The repertoire includes some 1,100,000 clones, around 78% of them detected once, and approximately 0.5% sits in the top ten. Sequenced sample: memory CD4+ T cells from PBMCs. These receptor sequences come from a man aged 18 to 30 in good health. Some clones in this sample may be carry-over from other donors' samples. Both conserved end residues are part of each CDR3. D genes are given only for firm matches. Expanded clones are given a class, and other clones once, few, many or no size at all.

D,size,V,J,CDR3,DNA
NA,NA,TRBV4-1,TRBJ2-1,CASSQDSAYYNEQFF,TGCGCCAGCAGCCAAGATAGCGCTTACTACAATGAGCAGTTCTTC
TRBD1,NA,TRBV29-1,TRBJ1-2,CSVEGRGQNYGYTF,TGCAGCGTTGAAGGCAGGGGACAGAACTATGGCTACACCTTC
NA,NA,TRBV10-3,TRBJ2-3,CAISPGLSFTDTQYF,TGTGCCATCAGTCCGGGACTTTCCTTCACAGATACGCAGTATTTT
TRBD2,NA,TRBV5-6,TRBJ2-1,CASSWGSTSGYNEQFF,TGTGCCAGCAGCTGGGGTTCTACTAGCGGCTACAATGAGCAGTTCTTC
NA,NA,TRBV4-1,TRBJ2-3,CASSQVVSRWADTQYF,TGCGCCAGCAGCCAAGTTGTCTCAAGATGGGCAGATACGCAGTATTTT
NA,NA,TRBV30,TRBJ2-7,CAWRRAPYEQYF,TGTGCCTGGAGACGGGCCCCCTACGAGCAGTACTTC
NA,NA,TRBV7-3,TRBJ2-1,CASSAARSRGIGEQFF,TGTGCCAGCAGCGCCGCCCGGTCTAGGGGGATAGGTGAGCAGTTCTTC
NA,once,TRBV2,TRBJ1-4,CATRGGRNEKLFF,TGTGCCACCCGGGGGGGGCGTAATGAAAAACTGTTTTTT
NA,NA,TRBV9,TRBJ1-3,CASSVGGRGGNTIYF,TGTGCCAGCAGCGTAGGAGGGCGCGGTGGAAACACCATATATTTT
NA,NA,TRBV5-1,TRBJ2-3,CASSQAPLASSTDTQYF,TGCGCCAGCAGCCAAGCCCCGCTAGCGAGTAGCACAGATACGCAGTATTTT
TRBD1,NA,TRBV4-3,TRBJ1-3,CASSPGGGGPGNTIYF,TGCGCCAGCAGCCCTGGGGGAGGGGGCCCTGGAAACACCATATATTTT
NA,few,TRBV27,TRBJ2-4,CASSPTGGIGNIQYF,TGTGCCAGCAGTCCCACCGGCGGGATCGGGAACATTCAGTACTTC
TRBD1,NA,TRBV7-2,TRBJ1-2,CASSRDRAYGYTF,TGTGCCAGCAGCCGAGACAGGGCCTATGGCTACACCTTC
TRBD1,NA,TRBV2,TRBJ1-1,CASLKQGGNTEAFF,TGTGCCAGCTTAAAACAGGGGGGGAACACTGAAGCTTTCTTT
TRBD1,NA,TRBV4-3,TRBJ1-5,CASSQVGTGSGNQPQHF,TGCGCCAGCAGCCAAGTAGGGACAGGGAGTGGCAATCAGCCCCAGCATTTT
NA,few,TRBV2,TRBJ1-2,CASRLEAGYTF,TGTGCCAGCAGGTTGGAGGCTGGCTACACCTTC
TRBD1,NA,TRBV30,TRBJ2-2,CAWSVPGTVNTGELFF,TGTGCCTGGAGTGTACCGGGGACAGTGAACACCGGGGAGCTGTTTTTT
NA,NA,TRBV5-4,TRBJ2-7,CASSSPAGPDNEQYF,TGTGCCAGCAGCTCTCCCGCGGGCCCCGACAACGAGCAGTACTTC
NA,NA,TRBV27,TRBJ1-1,CASSLGEARMNTEAFF,TGTGCCAGCAGTTTGGGGGAGGCTCGGATGAACACTGAAGCTTTCTTT
NA,NA,TRBV6-1,TRBJ2-4,CASSLGKLNIQYF,TGTGCCAGCAGTTTGGGAAAATTGAACATTCAGTACTTC
NA,NA,TRBV6-5,TRBJ1-6,CASRRKANNSPLHF,TGTGCCAGCCGAAGGAAGGCCAATAATTCACCCCTCCACTTT
NA,NA,TRBV7-6,TRBJ2-2,CASSPRGGTGELFF,TGTGCCAGCAGCCCTCGGGGTGGCACCGGGGAGCTGTTTTTT
TRBD2,NA,TRBV25-1,TRBJ2-4,CASSGEGWNIQYF,TGTGCCAGCAGTGGGGAGGGTTGGAACATTCAGTACTTC
TRBD1,few,TRBV7-9,TRBJ2-3,CASSSRVAGQGTDTQYF,TGTGCCAGCAGCTCGCGGGTGGCGGGACAGGGCACAGATACGCAGTATTTT
TRBD1,NA,TRBV28,TRBJ2-2,CASEGAGTGELFF,TGTGCCAGCGAGGGGGCGGGCACCGGGGAGCTGTTTTTT
NA,NA,TRBV11-2,TRBJ2-2,CASRTTGTTGELFF,TGTGCCAGCAGGACCACAGGGACCACCGGGGAGCTGTTTTTT
NA,few,TRBV7-3,TRBJ2-3,CASSLGLLPTDTQYF,TGTGCCAGCAGCTTAGGTCTTCTTCCCACAGATACGCAGTATTTT
NA,NA,TRBV5-1,TRBJ2-3,CASSLVGQGTDTQYF,TGCGCCAGCAGCTTGGTGGGGCAGGGTACAGATACGCAGTATTTT
NA,NA,TRBV4-3,TRBJ2-7,CASSFLRDSSYEQYF,TGCGCCAGCAGCTTCCTCCGGGACTCCTCCTACGAGCAGTACTTC
NA,few,TRBV7-2,TRBJ2-4,CASSLRGVAKNIQYF,TGTGCCAGCAGCTTAAGGGGGGTAGCCAAAAACATTCAGTACTTC
NA,NA,TRBV19,TRBJ2-7,CASKVGHEQYF,TGTGCCAGTAAGGTAGGCCACGAGCAGTACTTC
NA,NA,TRBV5-4,TRBJ2-3,CASSSRGSTDTQYF,TGTGCCAGCAGCTCGCGGGGCAGCACAGATACGCAGTATTTT
TRBD2,once,TRBV5-1,TRBJ2-2,CASSPMGLAGVGTGELFF,TGCGCCAGCAGCCCCATGGGACTAGCGGGAGTGGGCACCGGGGAGCTGTTTTTT
NA,NA,TRBV5-1,TRBJ1-5,CASSLEGWKDQPQHF,TGCGCCAGCAGCTTGGAGGGTTGGAAAGATCAGCCCCAGCATTTT
NA,few,TRBV27,TRBJ1-1,CASSLSAFRRERSEAFF,TGTGCCAGCAGTTTATCGGCGTTTCGCAGGGAAAGATCTGAAGCTTTCTTT
TRBD2,once,TRBV4-2,TRBJ2-1,CASSQETSGSWNEQFF,TGTGCCAGCAGCCAAGAGACTAGCGGGAGTTGGAATGAGCAGTTCTTC
TRBD2,few,TRBV28,TRBJ2-7,CASSLPGGGPYEQYF,TGTGCCAGCAGTTTACCCGGGGGGGGGCCCTACGAGCAGTACTTC
TRBD1,NA,TRBV7-2,TRBJ1-1,CASSARQGVNTEAFF,TGTGCCAGCAGCGCACGACAGGGGGTGAACACTGAAGCTTTCTTT
TRBD1,NA,TRBV2,TRBJ1-3,CASSGMGQFSGNTIYF,TGTGCCAGCAGTGGCATGGGACAGTTCTCTGGAAACACCATATATTTT
NA,NA,TRBV28,TRBJ1-2,CASSPPGVGYTF,TGTGCCAGCAGTCCCCCAGGGGTTGGCTACACCTTC
TRBD1,NA,TRBV6-5,TRBJ1-1,CASRPTGEGTEAFF,TGTGCCAGCAGGCCTACAGGGGAAGGAACTGAAGCTTTCTTT
TRBD1,few,TRBV5-1,TRBJ1-2,CASSRTGGGSGYGYTF,TGCGCCAGCAGCAGGACAGGGGGCGGGTCGGGCTATGGCTACACCTTC
NA,many,TRBV6-5,TRBJ2-2,CASSGAGELFF,TGTGCCAGCTCTGGGGCCGGGGAGCTGTTTTTT
NA,NA,TRBV5-1,TRBJ2-5,CASSLEGRQETQYF,TGCGCCAGCAGCTTGGAGGGCAGACAAGAGACCCAGTACTTC
NA,NA,TRBV6-1,TRBJ2-2,CASRRDLSGELFF,TGTGCCAGCAGGAGGGACTTATCCGGGGAGCTGTTTTTT
NA,once,TRBV5-1,TRBJ2-1,CASSFGPAQVDNEQFF,TGCGCCAGCAGCTTTGGACCAGCACAAGTAGACAATGAGCAGTTCTTC
NA,NA,TRBV6-1,TRBJ1-4,CASRTLGNEKLFF,TGTGCCAGCAGGACATTAGGGAATGAAAAACTGTTTTTT
NA,once,TRBV15,TRBJ2-7,CATSRDRGLTGVPQYF,TGTGCCACCAGCAGAGATAGGGGACTAACAGGGGTGCCGCAGTACTTC
NA,NA,TRBV15,TRBJ2-1,CATSRDQSGRFDEQFF,TGTGCCACCAGCAGAGATCAGTCAGGCCGCTTCGATGAGCAGTTCTTC
NA,NA,TRBV6-5,TRBJ2-7,CASSPLGPATYEQYF,TGTGCCAGCAGTCCCCTCGGCCCAGCTACCTACGAGCAGTACTTC
NA,NA,TRBV7-2,TRBJ1-4,CASSLASHGQARESNEKLFF,TGTGCCAGCAGCTTAGCGTCTCATGGGCAGGCCAGGGAATCTAATGAAAAACTGTTTTTT
NA,NA,TRBV11-3,TRBJ2-1,CASSRGTRGPQFF,TGTGCCAGCAGCCGAGGGACCCGGGGACCGCAGTTCTTC
TRBD2,NA,TRBV28,TRBJ2-1,CASSLGLAGGGDYNEQFF,TGTGCCAGCAGTCTCGGACTAGCGGGAGGGGGGGACTACAATGAGCAGTTCTTC
NA,NA,TRBV18,TRBJ2-1,CASSPPGTATLHEQFF,TGTGCCAGCTCACCGCCGGGGACGGCCACTCTCCATGAGCAGTTCTTC
NA,NA,TRBV6-6,TRBJ2-2,CASSYDGTGELFF,TGTGCCAGCAGTTACGACGGGACCGGGGAGCTGTTTTTT
TRBD2,NA,TRBV10-1,TRBJ2-1,CASSAGLAGGYNEQFF,TGCGCCAGCAGTGCAGGTCTAGCGGGAGGGTACAATGAGCAGTTCTTC
NA,NA,TRBV30,TRBJ2-2,CAWSSGDNSGTGELFF,TGTGCCTGGAGCTCTGGGGACAACAGCGGCACCGGGGAGCTGTTTTTT
NA,many,TRBV7-9,TRBJ2-3,CASSTSTDTQYF,TGTGCCAGCAGCACTAGCACAGATACGCAGTATTTT
NA,NA,TRBV2,TRBJ2-7,CASRAEGSPNYEQYF,TGTGCCAGCAGGGCTGAAGGCAGCCCGAACTACGAGCAGTACTTC
NA,NA,TRBV4-2,TRBJ2-2,CASSQAPSSGELFF,TGTGCCAGCAGCCAAGCTCCGAGTAGCGGGGAGCTGTTTTTT